These 22 T cell receptor beta chains came from one sample sequenced in a study of blood T cell repertoires in COVID-19. TCRdb's copy holds only in-frame clones and misses some; the assay was immunoSEQ multiplex PCR. The sample includes roughly 130,000 clones, approximately 88% of them seen just once. Sequenced input: peripheral blood. Source of these receptors: a man aged 55 to 69 with active or convalescent COVID-19.

V usage is TRBV3-1 (or the pseudogene TRBV3-2) and J usage is TRBJ1-2; 7 nucleotides match TRBD1. Germline CDR1 is LGHDT and CDR2 is YNNKEL (reference sequence). The CDR3 runs to 13 residues. V was pared by 4 bases and J by 2 bases, with 1 base of the junction left unmatched. The DNA for the CDR3 is TGTGCCAGCAGCCTGGGACAGAACTATGGCTACACCTTC. It translates to CASSLGQNYGYTF.

The chain couples TRBV5-1 to TRBJ2-3, with 11 positions matching TRBD1. This CDR3 is 16 amino acids long. Germline V gives CDR1 SGHRS, CDR2 YFSETQ. Trimming removed 4 bases from V and 3 bases from J; junction bases left unmatched: 7. The CDR3 region has the DNA TGCGCCAGCAGCCGTACGGGGACAGGGGGGACAGATACGCAGTATTTT. Its protein product is CASSRTGTGGTDTQYF.

This chain connects TRBV14 to TRBJ2-7; D gene ambiguous. The CDR3 extends over 15 amino acids. V was pared by 0 bases and J by 3 bases, with 12 bases between. Germline V CDR1 and CDR2: SGHDN, FVKESK. CDR3 in DNA: TGTGCCAGCAGCCAAGAATGGAGCCCGGACTACGAGCAGTACTTC. Encoded protein: CASSQEWSPDYEQYF.

This clone has just one count. The rearrangement uses TRBV12-3 or TRBV12-4 and TRBJ2-1; 7 nucleotides align to TRBD1. V trimming: 6 bases; J trimming: 4 bases; junction bases outside the gene matches: 3. The CDR3 is made up of 13 amino acids. This CDR3 reads CASSPGQYNEQFF. The CDR3 DNA reads TGTGCCAGCAGCCCGGGACAGTACAATGAGCAGTTCTTC.

J is TRBJ2-1 and V is TRBV28; 7 nucleotides agree with TRBD1. From germline, CDR1 is MDHEN and CDR2 SYDVKM. Trimming took 5 bases from V and 2 from J; bases not matched to a gene: 9. This CDR3 region has 16 residues. The CDR3: CASSRARGPPYNEQFF. CDR3 nucleotide sequence: TGTGCCAGCAGTCGAGCGAGGGGGCCCCCCTACAATGAGCAGTTCTTC.

The genes are TRBV9 and TRBJ2-7; 7 positions agree with TRBD2. The CDR3 is 14 amino acids. V was pared by 0 bases and J by 3 bases, with 3 bases of the junction left unmatched. Germline V CDR1 and CDR2: SGDLS, YYNGEE. The CDR3 loop reads CASSVASGGYEQYF. CDR3 in DNA: TGTGCCAGCAGCGTAGCCTCGGGAGGCTACGAGCAGTACTTC.

V gene TRBV28 combines with J gene TRBJ1-5, with 9 nucleotides matching TRBD1. Germline lookup yields CDR1 MDHEN and CDR2 SYDVKM. V was clipped by 5 bases and J by 3 bases; unmatched bases: 5. The CDR3 sequence is 15 residues long. The CDR3 reads CASSPGTGNNQPQHF. CDR3 nucleotide sequence: TGTGCCAGCAGTCCCGGGACAGGGAACAATCAGCCCCAGCATTTT. The full variable domain, completed using reference TRBV28 and TRBJ1-5, is DVKVTQSSRYLVKRTGEKVFLECVQDMDHENMFWYRQDPGLGLRLIYFSYDVKMKEKGDIPEGYSVSREKKERFSLILESASTNQTSMYLCASSPGTGNNQPQHFGDGTRLSIL.

V gene TRBV6-5 combines with J gene TRBJ1-1; D uncertain. Germline V CDR1 and CDR2: MNHEY, SVGAGI. CDR3 size: 14 residues. With 5 bases removed from V and 4 bases from J, the gap between germline ends came to 14 bases. The CDR3 reads CASSRTRESTEAFF. The CDR3 nucleotides are TGTGCCAGCAGTCGTACGAGGGAGAGCACTGAAGCTTTCTTT.

The V gene is TRBV11-3, the J gene TRBJ2-5; D possibly corresponds to TRBD1 (6 bases). This CDR3 contains 16 residues. Germline V gene lookup returns CDR1 SGHNT and CDR2 YENEEA. V was cut by 1 base and J by 4 bases, with 16 bases left in between. DNA for the CDR3: TGTGCCAGCAGCTTAGGCATCGAGCCCAGGGGAGAGACCCAGTACTTC. As protein: CASSLGIEPRGETQYF.

The V and J genes are TRBV7-2 and TRBJ2-5; 8 bases map to TRBD1. Germline lookup yields CDR1 SGHTA and CDR2 FQGNSA. The CDR3 has 15 amino acids. The ends lost 8 bases at V and 2 bases at J; junction bases unmatched: 10. As DNA, the CDR3 is TGTGCCAGCGGTTCAGGACAGGGCCGACAAGAGACCCAGTACTTC. Encoded protein: CASGSGQGRQETQYF.

The chain recombines TRBV30 with TRBJ2-3, with D perhaps TRBD2 (6 bases). CDR1 is GTSNPN, CDR2 SVGIG, per germline (reference sequence). The CDR3 is 15 residues long. With 4 bases removed from V and 0 bases from J, the gap between germline ends came to 14 bases. The CDR3 here is CAWTGLSPSTDTQYF. CDR3 nucleotides: TGTGCCTGGACGGGACTCTCACCTAGCACAGATACGCAGTATTTT.

The chain couples TRBV19 to TRBJ2-1; 10 nucleotides match TRBD1. This CDR3 is built from 15 residues. The J segment lost 6 bases and the V segment lost 5 bases, leaving 7 bases of the junction unmatched. The germline V gene has CDR1 LNHDA and CDR2 SQIVND (reference sequence). CDR3 loop: CASSFPGQGINEQFF. Written as DNA, the CDR3 is TGTGCCAGTAGTTTTCCGGGACAGGGGATCAATGAGCAGTTCTTC. Full variable domain (outside the CDR3, taken from reference TRBV19 and TRBJ2-1): DGGITQSPKYLFRKEGQNVTLSCEQNLNHDAMYWYRQDPGQGLRLIYYSQIVNDFQKGDIAEGYSVSREKKESFPLTVTSAQKNPTAFYLCASSFPGQGINEQFFGPGTRLTVL.

In DNA form, the CDR3 reads TGTGCCAGCAGCTTAGCACGGGGAGGGGAGCAGTACTTC. It yields the protein CASSLARGGEQYF. This chain uses TRBV7-2 with TRBJ2-7, with 7 bases identical to TRBD2. This CDR3 has 13 residues. Germline loops: CDR1 SGHTA, CDR2 FQGNSA. With V trimmed by 0 bases and J by 7 bases, 3 bases remained unmatched.

This sequence joins TRBV27 and TRBJ2-1, with 13 bases matching TRBD2. The CDR3 covers 15 residues. V shed 6 bases, J shed 9 bases, and the junction held 8 bases outside the gene matches. The germline V gene encodes CDR1 MNHEY and CDR2 SMNVEV (reference sequence). As DNA, the CDR3 is TGTGCCAGCAGCACACTAGCGGGAGGGCCGACTGAGCAGTTCTTC. As protein: CASSTLAGGPTEQFF.

This chain uses TRBV6-5 with TRBJ1-4; TRBD1 matches 8 bases. Unmatched junction bases numbered 7, after V lost 2 bases and J lost 8 bases. This CDR3 contains 15 residues. Germline CDR1 MNHEY, CDR2 SVGAGI. The CDR3 is CASSYKYRGREKLFF. CDR3 nucleotides: TGTGCCAGCAGTTACAAATACAGGGGGAGGGAAAAACTGTTTTTT.

This chain joins TRBV30 and TRBJ1-2; D gene uncertain. The CDR3 is 14 amino acids. From germline, CDR1 is GTSNPN and CDR2 SVGIG (reference sequence). Trimming took off 5 bases at V and 0 bases at J, with 13 bases between the two ends. The CDR3 nucleotides read TGTGCCTGGTCAGGCACCGTGACTAACTATGGCTACACCTTC. It yields the protein CAWSGTVTNYGYTF.

The rearrangement uses TRBV7-9 and TRBJ1-2; D remains unclear. This CDR3 is 13 amino acids long. V gave up 5 bases and J gave up 4 bases, with 11 bases separating them. CDR1 and CDR2 (germline): SEHNR, FQNEAQ (reference sequence). CDR3 region: CASSPPGGYGYTF. CDR3 DNA: TGTGCCAGCAGCCCACCGGGAGGCTATGGCTACACCTTC.

This clone has a handful of counts. This chain links TRBV28 with TRBJ1-1, with a tentative D call TRBD1 (6 bases). The CDR3 is 14 amino acids. V was cut by 3 bases and J by 5 bases, with 13 bases left in between. Germline CDR1 and CDR2: MDHEN and SYDVKM. The CDR3 DNA is TGTGCCAGCAGTTTTATTGGGGGGGCGACTGAAGCTTTCTTT. It encodes CASSFIGGATEAFF.

This clone was recorded a few times. The chain joins TRBV2 to TRBJ1-6; unclear D gene. The CDR3 consists of 14 residues. Trimming stripped 7 bases from V and 7 bases from J, with 14 bases between. Germline assignment: CDR1 SNHLY and CDR2 FYNNEI. The CDR3 sequence is CASTREKQNSPLHF. In DNA form, the CDR3 reads TGTGCCAGCACCCGGGAAAAACAAAATTCACCCCTCCACTTT. The full variable domain, rest sourced from reference TRBV2 and TRBJ1-6, is EPEVTQTPSHQVTQMGQEVILRCVPISNHLYFYWYRQILGQKVEFLVSFYNNEISEKSEIFDDQFSVERPDGSNFTLKIRSTKLEDSAMYFCASTREKQNSPLHFGNGTRLTVT.

This chain uses TRBV5-1 with TRBJ2-2, with D perhaps TRBD1 (6 bases). With 2 bases removed from V and 2 bases from J, the gap between germline ends came to 10 bases. The germline V gene encodes CDR1 SGHRS and CDR2 YFSETQ. This CDR3 has 15 residues. CDR3 region: CASSFRQVNTGELFF. In DNA form, the CDR3 reads TGCGCCAGCAGCTTTCGACAGGTTAACACCGGGGAGCTGTTTTTT.

The V gene is TRBV7-2, the J gene TRBJ2-7, with 9 bases aligning to TRBD2. The CDR3 runs to 16 residues. Losses at the gene ends were 0 bases for V and 6 bases for J; bases not matched to a gene: 9. Per germline, CDR1 SGHTA and CDR2 FQGNSA. The CDR3 DNA sequence: TGTGCCAGCAGCTTAGCGGTAGTAGCGGGAGCTGGCGAGCAGTACTTC. As protein: CASSLAVVAGAGEQYF. Full variable domain (remainder filled in from reference TRBV7-2 and TRBJ2-7): GAGVSQSPSNKVTEKGKDVELRCDPISGHTALYWYRQSLGQGLEFLIYFQGNSAPDKSGLPSDRFSAERTGGSVSTLTIQRTQQEDSAVYLCASSLAVVAGAGEQYFGPGTRLTVT.

The CDR3 region is CASSYSPTVNTEAFF. DNA for the CDR3: TGTGCCAGCAGTTACTCCCCCACAGTGAACACTGAAGCTTTCTTT. The chain couples TRBV6-6 to TRBJ1-1, with no clear D. The V gene lost 0 bases and the J gene lost 0 bases, with 8 bases spanning the gap. Germline V gene data show CDR1 as MNHNY and CDR2 as SVGAGI (reference sequence). The length of the CDR3 is 15 residues.